This paragraph reports one TCR beta chain. The target of this receptor is not known. Within one base of it there is no much larger clone, and no base qualities were kept. The CDR3 measures 12 amino acids from cysteine to phenylalanine. Just the 36-base CDR3 DNA is kept, in frame starting at base 1. Trimming costs V 4 bases and J 5 bases, and their ends lie 8 bases apart. The CDR1 and CDR2 encoded by the germline V gene (reference sequence) are GTSNPN and SVGIG. The data derive from a study of shared clonotypes between healthy human individuals (dated by TCRdb to 2019 to 2021). With regard to the full study: The cohort included a few men and a couple of women between 18 and 49 years of age. For each donor, three plates each were used for CD4 naive and CD4 memory, two plates were used for CD8 naive, and one plate was used for CD8 memory. To increase sequencing depth and limit assay-specific biases, different laboratories used diverse techniques to prepare libraries and sequence TCR repertoires. Each donor's leukapheresis produced roughly between roughly 0.9 and 8.9 billion PBMCs. To estimate repertoire size and how much clonotypes are shared between individuals, the study performed deep sequencing of blood TCR repertoires from a handful of healthy adults. Study-wide findings and limitations: Even with the large sequencing depth, rarefaction of the sorted-subset datasets indicated that sequencing was incomplete. Sampling was limited to blood, and TCR repertoires in tissue likely differ from TCR repertoires in blood. Estimated clonotype richness was generally larger for naive than for memory subsets. Pairwise subsampling indicated that sequencing depth was expected to affect the degree of clonotype sharing among donors. When several donors were compared, the shared fraction of clonotypes was 5% to 6.5% for naive CD4, roughly 3.3% for naive CD8, roughly 2.5% for memory CD4, and about 0.36% for memory CD8. Because the study included a small number of donors, the genetic and exposure-history diversity represented was limited. Clonotypes shared by all four sorted-subset donors showed higher generation probabilities than non-shared clonotypes.

CD8 naive samples consisted of CD45RO-negative cells that were positively selected for CCR7, yielding a CD45RA+CCR7+ population without TemRA cells. The donors were healthy, HIV-negative adults who had no recently reported acute infections or vaccinations. Only Caucasian adults living in Nashville, Tennessee, USA were represented among the donors. Blood was obtained by leukapheresis, after which PBMCs were separated by Ficoll-Histopaque density gradient centrifugation and cryopreserved in liquid nitrogen vapor phase. Analytical flow cytometry was used to check the purity and quantity of every magnetically sorted T cell population. Each sorted fraction had its genomic DNA isolated and then quantified by UV absorbance on a Nanodrop 2000c. TCR CDR3 regions were amplified from genomic DNA by multiplex PCR using the deep immunoSEQ assay. Extracted genomic DNA from each cell subset was spread evenly across all wells of several immunoSEQ 96-well plates, with each plate serving as a replicate. For sorted subsets, 200 to 250 ng of genomic DNA, equivalent to 30,000 or so T cell genomes, went into each replicate PCR. Purified libraries were measured with a Qubit 3.0 fluorometer, size-checked on a Bioanalyzer 2100, and measured again with the KAPA Library Quantification kit. Every immunoSEQ 96-well plate was sequenced on a separate single-read 150-cycle Illumina NextSeq 550 flow cell. Per the original workflow: Because the immunoSEQ output included only junctional sequences and no quality scores, the filtering could not be the same as the filtering used for full-length reads. To assign V/J genes and CDR3, sequences were annotated using PyIR, a Python wrapper for IgBLAST v1.9, with IMGT germline references. Reads were filtered out if the reads had weak V/J assignments (E-value above 1e-6), no CDR3, stop codons, out-of-frame junctions, or ambiguous translated residues. V3J clonotypes were defined as sequences sharing an identical inferred V gene, J gene, and CDR3 amino acid sequence. Percentage overlap between repertoires was calculated by dividing the number of shared unique clonotypes by the size of the smaller repertoire. Three approaches were used to assess repertoire richness: RTK rarefaction, the Chao1 estimator, and Recon v2.1 estimates of unobserved clonotypes. OLGA was used to compute generation probabilities for all TCRbeta clonotypes that the gDNA method yielded from four donors. Entries here come from immuneACCESS through TCRdb and include only in-frame sequences with V and J called. Some clones fail to appear in such tables; in the studies checked, an unresolved V gene covers under half of the shortfall, and the cause of the remainder is unknown. The V and J calls and clone size are taken from that table; D and trimming were inferred from the DNA. The sample profile shows roughly 570,000 clones; 98% of them were found once. Clones ranked in the top ten supply 0.3% of the sample.

The source is a man aged 30-40 years in good health. The V gene is TRBV30 and the J gene is TRBJ2-2, and the D gene may be TRBD2, 6 bases matching. Sequencing was done on a sample of naive CD8+ T cells sorted from blood. The sample's cell subset or site label, in plain terms: CD45RA+CCR7+. The nucleotide sequence is TGTGCCTGGATCCGGGGGACCGGGGAGCTGTTTTTT. Its protein is CAWIRGTGELFF.